This TCR beta chain emerged from a study of shared clonotypes between healthy human individuals. Broader study findings: The study sampled only blood, and tissue repertoires likely differ.

Trimming shortened V by 3 bases and J by 0 bases, and 13 bases separated the two germline ends. CDR1 and CDR2 (germline): MDHEN, SYDVKM. This CDR3 has 16 amino acids. This clone showed up many times. The antigen remains undetermined. Donors were Caucasian adults residing in Nashville, Tennessee, USA. This was a deep-level run. In the authors' methods: With immunoSEQ giving junction-only sequences and no quality scores, filtering differed. Only in-frame clones appear in the TCRdb table, and some are missing; sequencing was by immunoSEQ multiplex PCR. V and J calls plus clone size are reproduced from that table; the DNA served to infer D and trimming. The sample lists 450,000 to 550,000 clones, about four fifths occurring once.

This chain links TRBV28 with TRBJ2-3; D may be TRBD2 (5 bases). The receptor comes from a woman aged 40 to 55 in good health. Some clones in this sample may be carry-over from other donors' samples. Specimen: PBMCs. The CDR3 loop is CASSFSPSFSTDTQYF. The CDR3 DNA is TGTGCCAGCAGTTTTAGCCCTAGCTTTAGCACAGATACGCAGTATTTT.